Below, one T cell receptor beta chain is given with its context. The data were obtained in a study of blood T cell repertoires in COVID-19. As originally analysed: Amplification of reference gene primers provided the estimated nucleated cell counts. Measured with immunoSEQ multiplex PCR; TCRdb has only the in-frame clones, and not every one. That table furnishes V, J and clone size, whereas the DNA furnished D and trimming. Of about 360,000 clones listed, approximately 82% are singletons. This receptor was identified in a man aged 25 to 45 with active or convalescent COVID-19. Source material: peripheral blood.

CDR3: CASSPGGDSPYEQYF. The DNA of the CDR3 is TGTGCCAGCAGCCCGGGGGGGGATTCTCCCTACGAGCAGTACTTC. This sequence joins TRBV9 and TRBJ2-7; the match to TRBD2 covers 8 bases. V shed 4 bases and J 2 bases; nucleotides not matched to a gene: 8. This CDR3 is 15 amino acids long. Germline CDR1 and CDR2: SGDLS and YYNGEE.